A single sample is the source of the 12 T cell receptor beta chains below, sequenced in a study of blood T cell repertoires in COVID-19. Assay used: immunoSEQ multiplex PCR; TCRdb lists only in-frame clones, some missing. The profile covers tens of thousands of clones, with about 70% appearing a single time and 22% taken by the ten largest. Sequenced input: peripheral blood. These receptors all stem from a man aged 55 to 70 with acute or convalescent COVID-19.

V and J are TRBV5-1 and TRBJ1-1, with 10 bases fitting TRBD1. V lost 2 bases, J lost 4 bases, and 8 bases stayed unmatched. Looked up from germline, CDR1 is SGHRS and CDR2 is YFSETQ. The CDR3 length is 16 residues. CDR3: CASSFTTGGVTTEAFF. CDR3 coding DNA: TGCGCCAGCAGCTTCACGACAGGGGGCGTGACCACTGAAGCTTTCTTT.

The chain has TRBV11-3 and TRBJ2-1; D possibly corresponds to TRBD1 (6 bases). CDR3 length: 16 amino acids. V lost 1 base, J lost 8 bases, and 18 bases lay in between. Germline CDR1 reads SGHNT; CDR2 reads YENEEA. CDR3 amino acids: CASSLASGGGSHEQFF. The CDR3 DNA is TGTGCCAGCAGCTTAGCGTCTGGGGGCGGATCTCATGAGCAGTTCTTC.

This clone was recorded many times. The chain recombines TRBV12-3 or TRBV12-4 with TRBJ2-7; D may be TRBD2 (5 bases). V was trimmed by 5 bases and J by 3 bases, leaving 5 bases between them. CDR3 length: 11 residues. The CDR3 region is CASSRGYEQYV. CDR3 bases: TGTGCCAGCAGTCGGGGCTACGAGCAGTACGTC.

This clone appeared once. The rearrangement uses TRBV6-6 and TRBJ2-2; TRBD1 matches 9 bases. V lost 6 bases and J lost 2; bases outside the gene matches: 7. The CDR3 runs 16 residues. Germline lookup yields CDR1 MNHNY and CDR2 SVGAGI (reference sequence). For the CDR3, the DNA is TGTGCCAGCAGGCCCCCGGGACAGGGAAACACCGGGGAGCTGTTTTTT. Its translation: CASRPPGQGNTGELFF.

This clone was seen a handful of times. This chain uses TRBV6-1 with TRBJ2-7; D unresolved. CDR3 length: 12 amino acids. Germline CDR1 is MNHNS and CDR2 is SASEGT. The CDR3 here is CASSEAQAAFTV. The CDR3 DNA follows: TGTGCCAGCAGTGAAGCTCAGGCAGCATTTACGGTC.

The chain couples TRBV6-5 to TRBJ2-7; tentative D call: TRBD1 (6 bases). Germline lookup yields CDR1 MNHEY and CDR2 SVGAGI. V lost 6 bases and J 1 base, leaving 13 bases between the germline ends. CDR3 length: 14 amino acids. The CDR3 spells CASRPPDSSYEQYF. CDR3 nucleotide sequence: TGTGCCAGCAGACCGCCGGACAGTTCCTACGAGCAGTACTTC.

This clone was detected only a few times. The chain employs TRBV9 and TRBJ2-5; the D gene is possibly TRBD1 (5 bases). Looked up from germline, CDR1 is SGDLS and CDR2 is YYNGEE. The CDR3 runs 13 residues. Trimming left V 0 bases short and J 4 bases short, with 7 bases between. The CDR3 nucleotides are TGTGCCAGCAGCGTAGGACAGTCAGAGACCCAGTACTTC. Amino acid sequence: CASSVGQSETQYF.

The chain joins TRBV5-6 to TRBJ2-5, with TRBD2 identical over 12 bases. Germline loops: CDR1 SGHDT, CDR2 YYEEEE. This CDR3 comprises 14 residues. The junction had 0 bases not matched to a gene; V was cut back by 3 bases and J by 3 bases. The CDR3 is CASSSSGGEETQYF. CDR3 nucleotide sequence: TGTGCCAGCAGCTCTAGCGGGGGGGAAGAGACCCAGTACTTC.

In DNA, the CDR3 is TGTGCCAGCAGCTTAGCGGAGCTGGCGGCGAGCTCTGGAAACACCATATATTTT. Its protein is CASSLAELAASSGNTIYF. The chain is built from TRBV7-8 and TRBJ1-3; D gene ambiguous. Germline V gene sequence: CDR1 SGHVS, CDR2 FQNEAQ. The CDR3 runs 18 residues. The V end was cut by 0 bases, the J end by 0 bases, with 15 bases between.

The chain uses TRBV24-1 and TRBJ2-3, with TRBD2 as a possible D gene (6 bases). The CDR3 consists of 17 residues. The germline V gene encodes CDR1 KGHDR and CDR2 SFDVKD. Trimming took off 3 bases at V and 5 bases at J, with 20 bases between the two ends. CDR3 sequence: CATSDGEVWEQRDTQYF. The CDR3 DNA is TGTGCCACCAGTGATGGGGAGGTTTGGGAACAGAGAGATACGCAGTATTTT.

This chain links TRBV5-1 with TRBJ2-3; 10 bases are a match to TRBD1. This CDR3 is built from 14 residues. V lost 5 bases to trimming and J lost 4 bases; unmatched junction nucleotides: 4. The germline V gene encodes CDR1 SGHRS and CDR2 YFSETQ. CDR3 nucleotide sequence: TGCGCCAGCAGTCCCGGGACAGGGGCAGATACGCAGTATTTT. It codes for CASSPGTGADTQYF.

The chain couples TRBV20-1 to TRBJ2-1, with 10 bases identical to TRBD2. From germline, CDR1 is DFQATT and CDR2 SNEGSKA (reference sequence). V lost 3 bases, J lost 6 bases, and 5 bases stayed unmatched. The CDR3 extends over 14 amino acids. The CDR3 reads CSASGSGRVNEQFF. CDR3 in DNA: TGCAGTGCTAGTGGGAGCGGGAGGGTCAATGAGCAGTTCTTC.